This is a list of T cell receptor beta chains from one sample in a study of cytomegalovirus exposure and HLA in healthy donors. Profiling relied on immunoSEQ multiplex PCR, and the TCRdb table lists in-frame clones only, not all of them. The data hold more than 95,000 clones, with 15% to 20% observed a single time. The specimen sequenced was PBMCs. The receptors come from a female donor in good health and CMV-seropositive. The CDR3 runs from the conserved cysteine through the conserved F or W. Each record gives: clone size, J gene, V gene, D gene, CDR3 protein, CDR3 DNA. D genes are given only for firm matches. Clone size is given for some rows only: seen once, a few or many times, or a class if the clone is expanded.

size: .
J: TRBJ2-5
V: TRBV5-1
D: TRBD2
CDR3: CASSLALAGVAQETQYF
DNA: TGCGCCAGCAGCTTGGCGCTAGCGGGAGTGGCACAAGAGACCCAGTACTTC

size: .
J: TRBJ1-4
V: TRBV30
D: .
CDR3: CAWTFEYGKLFF
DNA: TGTGCCTGGACTTTCGAGTATGGAAAACTGTTTTTT

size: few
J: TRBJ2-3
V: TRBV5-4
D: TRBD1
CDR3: CASSSGQGRTDTQYF
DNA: TGTGCCAGCAGCTCCGGACAGGGAAGGACAGATACGCAGTATTTT

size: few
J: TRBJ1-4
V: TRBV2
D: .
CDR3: CASSEVLGTGEKLFF
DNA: TGTGCCAGCAGTGAGGTCTTAGGGACTGGTGAAAAACTGTTTTTT

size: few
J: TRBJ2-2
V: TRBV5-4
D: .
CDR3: CASSLGSFDGELFF
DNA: TGTGCCAGCAGCTTGGGTAGCTTTGACGGGGAGCTGTTTTTT

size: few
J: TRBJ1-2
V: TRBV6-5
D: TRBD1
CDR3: CASSYSPRGRDGYTF
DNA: TGTGCCAGCAGTTACTCTCCCAGGGGGCGGGATGGCTACACCTTC

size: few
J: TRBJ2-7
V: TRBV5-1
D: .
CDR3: CASSLSQSGWYEQYF
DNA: TGCGCCAGCAGCTTGAGTCAAAGCGGGTGGTACGAGCAGTACTTC

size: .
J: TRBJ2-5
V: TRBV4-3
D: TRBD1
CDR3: CASSQNGQGETQYF
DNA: TGCGCCAGCAGCCAAAATGGACAGGGCGAGACCCAGTACTTC

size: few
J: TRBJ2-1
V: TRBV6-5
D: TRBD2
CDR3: CASSFAGGVNEQFF
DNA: TGTGCCAGCAGTTTTGCGGGAGGGGTCAATGAGCAGTTCTTC

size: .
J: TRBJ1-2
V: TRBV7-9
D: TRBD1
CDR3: CASSPGPGQSYTNYGYTF
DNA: TGTGCCAGCAGCCCGGGGCCGGGACAGAGCTATACTAACTATGGCTACACCTTC

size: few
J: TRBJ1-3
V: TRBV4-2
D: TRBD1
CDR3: CASSPRQGPGNTIYF
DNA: TGTGCCAGCAGCCCGAGACAGGGGCCTGGAAACACCATATATTTT

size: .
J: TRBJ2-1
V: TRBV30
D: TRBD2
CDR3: CAWSGLAGKRRYNEQFF
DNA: TGTGCCTGGAGTGGTCTAGCGGGAAAAAGGAGATACAATGAGCAGTTCTTC

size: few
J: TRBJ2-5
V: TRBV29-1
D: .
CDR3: CSVPLRETQYF
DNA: TGCAGCGTCCCTCTGAGGGAGACCCAGTACTTC

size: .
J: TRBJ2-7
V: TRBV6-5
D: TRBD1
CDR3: CASSRGGTGYYEQYF
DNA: TGTGCCAGCAGCCGAGGGGGGACAGGGTACTACGAGCAGTACTTC

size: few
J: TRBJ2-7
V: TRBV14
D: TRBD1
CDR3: CASSQGQGGFYEQYF
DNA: TGTGCCAGCAGCCAAGGACAGGGGGGTTTTTACGAGCAGTACTTC

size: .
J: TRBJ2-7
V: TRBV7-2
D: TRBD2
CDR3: CASSPRGTSGYEQYF
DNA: TGTGCCAGCAGCCCCAGAGGGACTAGCGGCTACGAGCAGTACTTC

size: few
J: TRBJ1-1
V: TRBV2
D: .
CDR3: CASSAGRDTEAFF
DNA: TGTGCCAGCAGTGCGGGCAGGGACACTGAAGCTTTCTTT

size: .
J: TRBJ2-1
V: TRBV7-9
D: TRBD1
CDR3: CASSPRGQFLVNEQFF
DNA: TGTGCCAGCAGCCCTAGGGGACAGTTTCTTGTCAATGAGCAGTTCTTC

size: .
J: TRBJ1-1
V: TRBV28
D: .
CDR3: CASSVPPWGSGTEAFF
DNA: TGTGCCAGCAGTGTCCCCCCATGGGGTTCAGGGACTGAAGCTTTCTTT

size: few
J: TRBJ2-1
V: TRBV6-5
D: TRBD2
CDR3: CASWSGALSYNEQFF
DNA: TGTGCCAGCTGGAGCGGGGCCCTCTCCTACAATGAGCAGTTCTTC

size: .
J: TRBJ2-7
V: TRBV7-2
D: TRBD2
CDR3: CASSPSGGPVYEQYF
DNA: TGTGCCAGCAGTCCGAGCGGGGGGCCCGTCTACGAGCAGTACTTC

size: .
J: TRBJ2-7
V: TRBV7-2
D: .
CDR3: CASSLVSYSYEQYF
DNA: TGTGCCAGCAGCTTAGTATCCTACTCCTACGAGCAGTACTTC

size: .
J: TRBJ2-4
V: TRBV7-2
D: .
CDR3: CASSLDVGAPIQYF
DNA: TGTGCCAGCAGCTTAGACGTCGGAGCCCCCATTCAGTACTTC

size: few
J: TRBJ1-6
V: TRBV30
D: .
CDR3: CAWSVWSANNSPLHF
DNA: TGTGCCTGGAGTGTATGGTCCGCGAACAATTCACCCCTCCACTTT

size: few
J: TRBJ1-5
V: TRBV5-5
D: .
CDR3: CASSLESGNQPQHF
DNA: TGTGCCAGCAGCTTGGAAAGCGGCAATCAGCCCCAGCATTTT

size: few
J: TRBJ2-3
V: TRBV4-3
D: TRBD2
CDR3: CASSQDLLTSGVTDTQYF
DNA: TGCGCCAGCAGCCAAGACCTTTTGACTAGCGGGGTCACAGATACGCAGTATTTT

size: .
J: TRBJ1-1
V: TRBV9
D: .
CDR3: CASSVGRQDTEAFF
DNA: TGTGCCAGCAGCGTAGGGAGACAGGACACTGAAGCTTTCTTT

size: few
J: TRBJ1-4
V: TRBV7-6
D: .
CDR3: CASSPREKLFF
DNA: TGTGCCAGCAGCCCCCGGGAAAAACTGTTTTTT

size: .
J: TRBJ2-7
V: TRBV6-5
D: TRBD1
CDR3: CASSYSPRGYEQYF
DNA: TGTGCCAGCAGTTACTCTCCCAGGGGGTACGAGCAGTACTTC

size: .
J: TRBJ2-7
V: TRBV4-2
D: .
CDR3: CASSPQTGTYEQYF
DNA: TGTGCCAGCAGCCCCCAAACCGGGACCTACGAGCAGTACTTC

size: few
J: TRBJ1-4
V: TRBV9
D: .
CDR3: CASSPQGYSSDEKLFF
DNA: TGTGCCAGCAGCCCTCAGGGGTACAGCAGTGATGAAAAACTGTTTTTT

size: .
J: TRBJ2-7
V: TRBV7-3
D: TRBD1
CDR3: CATEGGTGGLSSYEQYF
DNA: TGTGCCACCGAGGGCGGGACAGGGGGCCTTAGCTCCTACGAGCAGTACTTC

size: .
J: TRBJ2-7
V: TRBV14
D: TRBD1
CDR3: CASSQGQGPYEQYF
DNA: TGTGCCAGCAGCCAGGGACAGGGACCCTACGAGCAGTACTTC

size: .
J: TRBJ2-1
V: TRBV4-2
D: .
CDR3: CASSQDHGRDEQFF
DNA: TGTGCCAGCAGCCAAGACCACGGTCGGGATGAGCAGTTCTTC

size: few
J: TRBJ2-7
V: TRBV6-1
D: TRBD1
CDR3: CASSSQGAYEQYF
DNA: TGTGCCAGCAGTTCACAGGGGGCCTACGAGCAGTACTTC

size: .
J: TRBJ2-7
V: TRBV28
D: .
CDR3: CASSRGQNYEQYF
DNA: TGTGCCAGCAGTCGCGGACAAAATTACGAGCAGTACTTC

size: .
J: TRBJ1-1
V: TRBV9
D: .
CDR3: CASSVGQINTEAFF
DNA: TGTGCCAGCAGCGTAGGGCAGATAAACACTGAAGCTTTCTTT

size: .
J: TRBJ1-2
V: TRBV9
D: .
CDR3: CASRKAGQLPTF
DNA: TGTGCCAGCAGAAAAGCGGGCCAGCTTCCCACCTTC

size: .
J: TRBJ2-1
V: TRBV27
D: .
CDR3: CASSLGLSEQFF
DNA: TGTGCCAGCAGTTTAGGACTTTCGGAGCAGTTCTTC

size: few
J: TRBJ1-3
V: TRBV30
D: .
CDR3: CAWRYSGNTIYF
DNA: TGTGCCTGGAGGTACTCTGGAAACACCATATATTTT

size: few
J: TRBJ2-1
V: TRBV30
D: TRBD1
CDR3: CAWDQTGSSYNEQFF
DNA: TGTGCCTGGGATCAGACAGGGAGCTCCTACAATGAGCAGTTCTTC

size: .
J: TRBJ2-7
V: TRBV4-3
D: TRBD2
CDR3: CASSPARAGHTGRASYEQYF
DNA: TGCGCCAGCAGCCCGGCCCGGGCAGGGCACACGGGGAGGGCCTCTTACGAGCAGTACTTC

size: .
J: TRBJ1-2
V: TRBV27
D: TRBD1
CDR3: CASRGTGGRPGYGYTF
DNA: TGTGCCAGCAGAGGGACAGGGGGCCGTCCGGGGTATGGCTACACCTTC

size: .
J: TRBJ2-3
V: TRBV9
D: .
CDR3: CASSAPDWQSSINTQYF
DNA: TGTGCCAGCAGCGCGCCCGACTGGCAATCGAGCATAAATACGCAGTATTTT

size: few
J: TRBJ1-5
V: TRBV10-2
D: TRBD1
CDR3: CASSTGDSNQPQHF
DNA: TGCGCCAGCTCAACAGGGGATAGCAATCAGCCCCAGCATTTT